Below are 2 T cell receptor beta chains sequenced from a single sample in a study of post-analysis software for immune sequencing data. The library was made from cDNA and included unique molecular identifiers. TCRdb recomputed calls from the PCR reads with MiXCR, one row per CDR3 protein. The sample shows approximately 730,000 distinct CDR3 sequences, 25% to 30% of them seen only once. Study results and limitations: Patients showed TRBV5-6, TRBV5-1 and TRBV20-1 among five TRBV segments more frequent than in controls.

Antigens of these TCRs are unknown. Sequenced material: blood. These receptors were taken from a girl aged 10 to 17 with multiple sclerosis.

V usage is TRBV12-3 or TRBV12-4 and J usage is TRBJ2-1, with 11 bases fitting TRBD1. The CDR3 consists of 13 residues. V lost 5 bases and J lost 14; bases outside the gene matches: 8. The DNA for the CDR3 is TGTGCCAGCAGTACCCCGGGACAGGGGGTAAAGTTCTTC. Protein: CASSTPGQGVKFF.

Only a few counts were recorded for this clonotype. The chain is built from TRBV2 and TRBJ2-7; possible D gene TRBD2, 7 bases. Between the trimmed V and J ends, which lost 7 bases and 0 bases, there was a span of 13 bases. This CDR3 contains 14 residues. Germline assignment: CDR1 SNHLY and CDR2 FYNNEI. The CDR3 protein is CASKRGGLSYEQYF. The CDR3, as DNA: TGTGCCAGCAAACGCGGGGGCCTCTCCTACGAGCAGTACTTC.